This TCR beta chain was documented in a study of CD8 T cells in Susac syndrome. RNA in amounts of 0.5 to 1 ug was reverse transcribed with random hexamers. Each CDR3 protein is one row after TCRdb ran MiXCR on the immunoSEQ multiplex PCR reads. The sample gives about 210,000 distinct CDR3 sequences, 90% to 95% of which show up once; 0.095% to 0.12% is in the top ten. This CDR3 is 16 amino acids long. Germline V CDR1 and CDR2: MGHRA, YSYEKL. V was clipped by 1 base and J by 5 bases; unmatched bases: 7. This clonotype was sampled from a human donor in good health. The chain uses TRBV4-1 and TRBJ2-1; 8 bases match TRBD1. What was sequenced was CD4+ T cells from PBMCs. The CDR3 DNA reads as TGCGCCAGCAGCCAAGCAACAGGGGGTTCTGACAATGAGCAGTTCTTC. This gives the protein CASSQATGGSDNEQFF.